This T cell receptor (beta chain) was identified in a study of Ad26.COV2.S vaccination and SARS-CoV-2 variants. Assay: immunoSEQ multiplex PCR; the TCRdb copy retains only in-frame clones and omits some. Among over 250,000 clones listed, about 89% were seen once. Treatment noted: about 20 received Ad26.COV2.S at low or high dose, single or two shots; 5 received placebo; per-sample allocation not given. Following the first vaccine or placebo injection, samples were taken on day 63. CDR1 is SGHTA and CDR2 is FQGNSA in the germline V gene. This CDR3 comprises 15 residues. Trimming left V 4 bases short and J 2 bases short, with 12 bases between.

The source material was peripheral blood, sampled in a trial of Ad26.COV2.S vaccine versus placebo. This sequence was found in a person aged 18-60 years who received the Ad26.COV2.S COVID-19 vaccine or a placebo. The V and J genes are TRBV7-2 and TRBJ1-3, with D perhaps matching TRBD1 (5 bases). The CDR3: CASSWGLGTGNTIYF. In DNA, the CDR3 is TGTGCCAGCAGCTGGGGGTTAGGGACTGGAAACACCATATATTTT.